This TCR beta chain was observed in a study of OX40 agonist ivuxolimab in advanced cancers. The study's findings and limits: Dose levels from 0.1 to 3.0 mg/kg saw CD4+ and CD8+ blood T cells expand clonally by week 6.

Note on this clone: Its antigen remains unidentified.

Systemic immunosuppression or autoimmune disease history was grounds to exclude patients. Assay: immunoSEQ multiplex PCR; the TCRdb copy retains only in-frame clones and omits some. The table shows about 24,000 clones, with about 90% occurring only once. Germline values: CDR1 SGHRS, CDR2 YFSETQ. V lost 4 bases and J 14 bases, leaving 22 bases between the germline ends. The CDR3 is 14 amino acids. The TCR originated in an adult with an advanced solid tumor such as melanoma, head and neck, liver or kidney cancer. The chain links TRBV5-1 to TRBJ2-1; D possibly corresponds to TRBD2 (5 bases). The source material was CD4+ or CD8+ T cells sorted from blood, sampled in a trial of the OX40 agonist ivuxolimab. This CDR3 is CASSEGTFTDVKFF. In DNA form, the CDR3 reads TGCGCCAGCAGCGAGGGAACCTTTACGGATGTCAAGTTCTTC.